This TCR beta chain emerged from a study of blood T cell repertoires in COVID-19. Study information: Acute and convalescent COVID-19 specimens originated in the United States, Italy and Spain. T cells, B-cell-depleted T cells, or PBMCs provided the cDNA or gDNA that served as material.

Per the authors' pipeline: Reference gene primer amplification in the assay estimated nucleated cell counts. Data came from immunoSEQ multiplex PCR; TCRdb stores just in-frame clones and leaves some out. V, J and clone size were drawn from that table, and D and trimming were deduced from the DNA. The table lists 150,000 to 200,000 clones, around four fifths of them singletons. Enrolment of Seattle patients took place during active infection, and they were followed longitudinally. Germline V gene data show CDR1 as MGHRA and CDR2 as YSYEKL. V was cut by 2 bases and J by 4 bases, with 15 bases left in between. The CDR3 loop spans 15 amino acids. This clone was seen a few times.

Material for sequencing was peripheral blood. The chain uses TRBV4-1 and TRBJ2-7; TRBD1 might be the D (6 bases). The sequence was collected from a woman aged 40 to 50 with COVID-19, enrolled during active disease. CDR3 sequence (DNA): TGCGCCAGCAGCCAACCCGGGACAAGGGGATACGAGCAGTACTTC. Protein sequence: CASSQPGTRGYEQYF.